The 25 T cell receptor beta chains presented below share a single source sample, sequenced in a study of T cell responses to AZD1222 COVID-19 vaccine. The method was immunoSEQ multiplex PCR; TCRdb's version includes in-frame clones alone and lacks a portion of them. The table shows around 150,000 clones, with approximately 90% occurring only once. Sample: peripheral blood, taken on day 0 of AZD1222 vaccination. The origin of the receptors is an adult in good health.

The chain combines TRBV28 with TRBJ1-5; 8 positions agree with TRBD1. V gave up 3 bases and J gave up 7 bases; unmatched junction bases: 8. Germline values: CDR1 MDHEN, CDR2 SYDVKM. CDR3 length: 15 amino acids. CDR3 sequence: CASSLADRVAQPQHF. The CDR3 nucleotides are TGTGCCAGCAGTTTGGCGGACAGGGTGGCGCAGCCCCAGCATTTT.

The chain has TRBV27 and TRBJ2-7, with D perhaps matching TRBD1 (6 bases). The germline V and J ends were trimmed by 6 bases and 0 bases, with 12 bases remaining between them. This CDR3 is built from 14 residues. Germline loops: CDR1 MNHEY, CDR2 SMNVEV (reference sequence). The chain's CDR3 is CASSPDRSSYEQYF. The CDR3 nucleotides are TGTGCCAGCAGCCCCGACAGGAGCTCCTACGAGCAGTACTTC.

This clone has only one observation. The chain recombines TRBV28 with TRBJ1-1; D unclear. The CDR3 is 15 residues long. CDR1 MDHEN and CDR2 SYDVKM come from the germline V gene. The ends were cut back, 7 bases at V and 4 bases at J, with 19 bases in the middle. The CDR3 protein is CASTINRFLGTEAFF. In nucleotides, the CDR3 is TGTGCCAGCACAATTAATAGGTTTTTGGGCACTGAAGCTTTCTTT.

Here the CDR3 reads CASSIAGQGARNTGELFF. Written as DNA, the CDR3 is TGTGCCAGTAGTATAGCCGGACAGGGGGCTCGGAACACCGGGGAGCTGTTTTTT. The chain couples TRBV19 to TRBJ2-2, with 11 nucleotides matching TRBD1. Per the germline V gene, CDR1 is LNHDA and CDR2 is SQIVND (reference sequence). V shed 1 base and J 1 base; nucleotides not matched to a gene: 5. This CDR3 contains 18 residues. Filled out from reference TRBV19 and TRBJ2-2, the complete variable domain reads DGGITQSPKYLFRKEGQNVTLSCEQNLNHDAMYWYRQDPGQGLRLIYYSQIVNDFQKGDIAEGYSVSREKKESFPLTVTSAQKNPTAFYLCASSIAGQGARNTGELFFGEGSRLTVL.

This chain uses TRBV4-2 with TRBJ1-3; no clear D gene. Germline assignment: CDR1 LGHNA and CDR2 YNFKEQ. This CDR3 comprises 16 residues. V was pared by 1 base and J by 4 bases, with 14 bases between. This chain's CDR3 is CASSQVGGLDGNTIYF. CDR3 coding DNA: TGTGCCAGCAGCCAAGTAGGTGGTTTAGACGGAAACACCATATATTTT.

The V gene is TRBV28, the J gene TRBJ1-3, with D possibly being TRBD1 (6 bases). The V end lost 0 bases, the J end lost 2 bases, and 11 bases lay between the germline ends. There are 16 residues in the CDR3. Germline values: CDR1 MDHEN, CDR2 SYDVKM. CDR3: CASSLWSGATGNTIYF. CDR3 nucleotide sequence: TGTGCCAGCAGTTTATGGTCGGGGGCAACTGGAAACACCATATATTTT.

The J gene is TRBJ1-2, the V gene TRBV19; D call uncertain. This CDR3 is built from 14 residues. With 3 bases removed from V and 4 bases from J, the gap between germline ends came to 12 bases. The germline CDR1 and CDR2 sequences are LNHDA and SQIVND (reference sequence). The CDR3 DNA follows: TGTGCCAGTAGTATCATGGAGGGAAGCTATGGCTACACCTTC. Translating it yields CASSIMEGSYGYTF.

The genes are TRBV28 and TRBJ2-6; D may be TRBD1 (5 bases). CDR1 MDHEN and CDR2 SYDVKM come from the germline V gene. This CDR3 region has 13 residues. V was shortened by 9 bases and J by 4 bases, with 10 bases between the two germline ends. The CDR3 DNA sequence: TGTGCCAGTCTCAGGGCCGGGGCCAACGTCCTGACTTTC. Amino acids: CASLRAGANVLTF.

This clone occurred once. The rearrangement links TRBV5-1 to TRBJ2-7; D uncertain. Trimming took off 0 bases at V and 1 base at J, with 8 bases between the two ends. The germline V gene encodes CDR1 SGHRS and CDR2 YFSETQ. The CDR3 runs 14 residues. The CDR3 is CASSLAAVSYEQYF. The CDR3, as DNA: TGCGCCAGCAGCTTGGCGGCGGTGTCCTACGAGCAGTACTTC.

The chain links TRBV4-3 to TRBJ1-1, with D perhaps TRBD1 (6 bases). The V gene lost 1 base and the J gene lost 5 bases, with 17 bases spanning the gap. Germline assignment: CDR1 LGHNA and CDR2 YSLEER. CDR3 length: 16 amino acids. The CDR3 reads CASSQGDIFKETEAFF. The CDR3 nucleotides read TGCGCCAGCAGCCAAGGGGACATCTTCAAGGAGACTGAAGCTTTCTTT.

This clone was seen just once. J is TRBJ2-1 and V is TRBV5-4, with a possible D match to TRBD1 (6 bases). The CDR3 contains 15 residues. Trimming left V 0 bases short and J 3 bases short, with 10 bases between. Per germline, CDR1 SGHNT and CDR2 YYREEE (reference sequence). The chain's CDR3 is CASSLEDSSYNEQFF. The CDR3 nucleotides are TGTGCCAGCAGCTTGGAGGACAGCAGCTACAATGAGCAGTTCTTC.

As concerns this clone: Other nucleotide sequences from this sample produce the same CDR3. This rearrangement joins TRBV27 to TRBJ1-1, with D maybe TRBD1 (6 bases). In germline, CDR1 is MNHEY, CDR2 SMNVEV (reference sequence). V lost 2 bases, J lost 4 bases, and 8 bases lay in between. This CDR3 is built from 13 residues. The CDR3 bases are TGTGCCAGCAGTTTAAAAGGGGGCACTGAAGCTTTCTTT. It is translated as CASSLKGGTEAFF.

The chain uses TRBV7-9 and TRBJ2-5; D may be TRBD2 (5 bases). CDR1 is SEHNR and CDR2 is FQNEAQ in the germline V gene (reference sequence). Trimming took 3 bases from V and 7 from J, leaving 9 bases between them. The CDR3 covers 12 residues. The CDR3 DNA follows: TGTGCCAGCAGCTTCGGGGAGTGGACCCAGTACTTC. It translates to CASSFGEWTQYF.

This clone has only one observation. This chain links TRBV27 with TRBJ1-2, with D hard to call. This CDR3 has 13 amino acids. Trimming took 7 bases from V and 7 from J, leaving 16 bases between them. From germline, CDR1 is MNHEY and CDR2 SMNVEV (reference sequence). CDR3 nucleotides: TGTGCCAGCACTAGCCAAGGCCTCTCTGGCTACACCTTC. Translation: CASTSQGLSGYTF.

The chain links TRBV28 to TRBJ2-2; 12 bases are a match to TRBD1. J lost 5 bases, V lost 8 bases, and 6 bases had no gene match. The CDR3 is 15 amino acids. CDR1 and CDR2 (germline): MDHEN, SYDVKM. The CDR3 reads CASEGQGARTGELFF. CDR3 bases: TGTGCCAGCGAGGGACAGGGGGCACGGACCGGGGAGCTGTTTTTT.

The V call is TRBV12-3 or TRBV12-4, the J call TRBJ1-5, with D possibly being TRBD1 (5 bases). The CDR3 loop spans 13 amino acids. Trimming removed 4 bases at V and 1 base at J, with 5 bases between. The CDR3 loop reads CASSWGSNQPQHF. The CDR3, as DNA: TGTGCCAGCAGTTGGGGGAGCAATCAGCCCCAGCATTTT.

This chain connects TRBV7-3 to TRBJ2-1, with 9 bases aligning to TRBD2. The germline V gene has CDR1 SGHTA and CDR2 FQGTGA. Trimming at V came to 5 bases and at J to 4 bases, leaving 9 bases not matched to a gene. This CDR3 is built from 16 residues. The CDR3 protein is CASSLVGAGGYNEQFF. The DNA for the CDR3 is TGTGCCAGCAGCCTCGTAGGGGCGGGAGGGTACAATGAGCAGTTCTTC.

The rearrangement links TRBV28 to TRBJ1-2, with D possibly being TRBD1 (5 bases). In germline, CDR1 is MDHEN, CDR2 SYDVKM. Between the trimmed V and J ends, which lost 5 bases and 8 bases, there was a span of 18 bases. The CDR3 has 14 amino acids. Here the CDR3 reads CASSPYGTGGGYTF. CDR3 sequence (DNA): TGTGCCAGCAGTCCCTACGGAACAGGAGGCGGCTACACCTTC.

J is TRBJ1-5 and V is TRBV4-2; 11 bases match TRBD1. CDR3 length: 14 residues. Trimming at V came to 3 bases and at J to 7 bases, leaving 2 bases not matched to a gene. CDR1 and CDR2 from the germline V gene are LGHNA and YNFKEQ. As DNA, the CDR3 is TGTGCCAGCAGCCAGGACAGGGGGCGGCAGCCCCAGCATTTT. Translation gives CASSQDRGRQPQHF.

The chain joins TRBV6-2 or TRBV6-3 to TRBJ2-5; tentatively, D is TRBD2 (5 bases). The V gene's germline CDR1 is MNHEY and CDR2 SVGEGT. V gave up 6 bases and J gave up 0 bases, with 14 bases separating them. The CDR3 has 15 amino acids. The CDR3 sequence: CASSPGVWNQETQYF. CDR3 nucleotides: TGTGCCAGCAGCCCCGGGGTGTGGAACCAAGAGACCCAGTACTTC.

The rearrangement joins TRBV27 to TRBJ1-4, with D tentatively TRBD1 (5 bases). Trimming removed 2 bases from V and 0 bases from J, with 7 bases in between. Germline assignment: CDR1 MNHEY and CDR2 SMNVEV (reference sequence). The CDR3 runs to 15 residues. The CDR3 nucleotides read TGTGCCAGCAGTTTAAGGACACCAACTAATGAAAAACTGTTTTTT. It yields the protein CASSLRTPTNEKLFF.

The V gene is TRBV9, the J gene TRBJ2-7, with D unclear. CDR3 length: 11 amino acids. The V end was cut by 3 bases, the J end by 7 bases, with 8 bases between. The germline CDR1 and CDR2 sequences are SGDLS and YYNGEE. DNA for the CDR3: TGTGCCAGCAGCGCTGGATGGGAGCAGTACTTC. Translated, it gives CASSAGWEQYF. Full variable domain (missing parts from reference TRBV9 and TRBJ2-7): DSGVTQTPKHLITATGQRVTLRCSPRSGDLSVYWYQQSLDQGLQFLIQYYNGEERAKGNILERFSAQQFPDLHSELNLSSLELGDSALYFCASSAGWEQYFGPGTRLTVT.

V usage is TRBV27 and J usage is TRBJ2-1; no clear D. Trimming removed 4 bases from V and 6 bases from J, with 10 bases in between. Germline loops: CDR1 MNHEY, CDR2 SMNVEV (reference sequence). The CDR3 extends over 13 amino acids. The DNA for the CDR3 is TGTGCCAGCAGTTCAGTTATCGGCAATGAGCAGTTCTTC. Translation gives CASSSVIGNEQFF.

The rearrangement links TRBV5-6 to TRBJ2-7; D may be TRBD1 (7 bases). Germline V gene data show CDR1 as SGHDT and CDR2 as YYEEEE. The CDR3 is 14 residues long. The V end lost 2 bases, the J end lost 4 bases, and 13 bases lay between the germline ends. The chain's CDR3 is CASSFPGGSYEQYF. CDR3 DNA sequence: TGTGCCAGCAGCTTTCCAGGGGGGTCTTACGAGCAGTACTTC.

This clone was seen once. CDR3: CASSFSQGAGYTF. CDR3 sequence (DNA): TGTGCCAGCAGTTTTAGCCAGGGGGCGGGCTACACCTTC. The rearrangement links TRBV28 to TRBJ1-2, with 8 bases lining up with TRBD1. The CDR3 is 13 residues long. V dropped 3 bases and J dropped 8; count of bases not matched to a gene: 5. Germline values: CDR1 MDHEN, CDR2 SYDVKM.